Shown below are 16 T cell receptor beta chains from a single sample sequenced in a study of identical twins. MiXCR, applied by TCRdb to the 5' RACE reads, yields one record per CDR3 protein. Here the sample spans about 1.7 million distinct CDR3 sequences, roughly 35% being singletons. Sequenced material: cord blood. All receptors derive from a newborn girl in good health.

The V and J genes are TRBV6-1 and TRBJ1-5, with D perhaps matching TRBD1 (6 bases). The CDR3 is made up of 16 amino acids. Trimming removed 5 bases at V and 0 bases at J, with 14 bases between. The germline V gene has CDR1 MNHNS and CDR2 SASEGT. The CDR3: CASSRGTGNSNQPQHF. The CDR3 DNA follows: TGTGCCAGCAGTCGGGGAACAGGGAATAGCAATCAGCCCCAGCATTTT.

This clonotype was detected only a few times. The chain employs TRBV5-5 and TRBJ2-5; D not certain. The CDR3 is 13 amino acids. V was shortened by 0 bases and J by 5 bases, with 8 bases between the two germline ends. Germline V gives CDR1 SGHKS, CDR2 YYEKEE (reference sequence). CDR3 sequence (DNA): TGTGCCAGCAGCTTGGCTCGATCGGAGACCCAGTACTTC. Its protein is CASSLARSETQYF. Supplemented by reference TRBV5-5 and TRBJ2-5, the full variable domain reads DAGVTQSPTHLIKTRGQQVTLRCSPISGHKSVSWYQQVLGQGPQFIFQYYEKEERGRGNFPDRFSARQFPNYSSELNVNALLLGDSALYLCASSLARSETQYFGPGTRLLVL.

This clonotype was seen more than once but under ten times. The chain employs TRBV6-2 or TRBV6-3 and TRBJ1-2, with D tentatively TRBD1 (6 bases). Germline-derived CDR1 and CDR2 are MNHEY and SVGEGT. The ends were cut back, 6 bases at V and 3 bases at J, with 17 bases in the middle. There are 15 residues in the CDR3. The CDR3 here is CASRTQGIRHYGYTF. The CDR3 DNA sequence: TGTGCCAGCAGAACTCAGGGGATCCGGCACTATGGCTACACCTTC.

J is TRBJ2-1 and V is TRBV5-1, with D possibly matching TRBD1 (6 bases). Germline-derived CDR1 and CDR2 are SGHRS and YFSETQ. V gave up 4 bases and J gave up 8 bases, with 16 bases separating them. The length of the CDR3 is 14 residues. CDR3 in amino acids: CASSATTGFDEQFF. The CDR3 coding sequence is TGCGCCAGCAGCGCAACTACAGGGTTCGATGAGCAGTTCTTC. The entire variable domain, with the rest obtained from reference TRBV5-1 and TRBJ2-1, is as follows: KAGVTQTPRYLIKTRGQQVTLSCSPISGHRSVSWYQQTPGQGLQFLFEYFSETQRNKGNFPGRFSGRQFSNSRSEMNVSTLELGDSALYLCASSATTGFDEQFFGPGTRLTVL.

V usage is TRBV4-2 and J usage is TRBJ2-3; the match to TRBD2 covers 11 bases. CDR1 LGHNA and CDR2 YNFKEQ come from the germline V gene. This CDR3 has 16 amino acids. V lost 0 bases, J lost 3 bases, and 2 bases stayed unmatched. This CDR3 is CASSQDSSGRTDTQYF. For the CDR3, the DNA is TGTGCCAGCAGCCAAGATTCTAGCGGGAGGACAGATACGCAGTATTTT.

Only a few counts were recorded for this clonotype. J is TRBJ2-1 and V is TRBV12-3 or TRBV12-4; 13 nucleotides line up with TRBD2. This CDR3 is 13 amino acids long. V gave up 5 bases and J gave up 15 bases; unmatched junction bases: 7. The CDR3, as DNA: TGTGCCAGCAGTCCCGGGACTAGCGGGGAGGTGTTCTTC. Residues: CASSPGTSGEVFF.

This clonotype was seen repeatedly, ten times or more. For the CDR3, the DNA is TGCAGTGCTAGGGACTACTCCTACGAGCAGTACTTC. This translates into CSARDYSYEQYF. This chain uses TRBV20-1 with TRBJ2-7; the D gene is possibly TRBD2 (6 bases). The CDR3 length is 12 residues. Germline CDR1 reads DFQATT; CDR2 reads SNEGSKA (reference sequence). The V end was cut by 3 bases, the J end by 0 bases, with 6 bases between.

In the case of this clonotype: The junction differs from germline at one of its ends, possibly a read error. The chain employs TRBV11-2 and TRBJ1-2, with D unclear. Germline V gene data show CDR1 as SGHAT and CDR2 as FQNNGV. The CDR3 runs 16 residues. The CDR3 coding sequence is TGTGCCAGCAGCTTAGATCCCGACCCCGCTAACTATGGCTACAACTTC. It encodes CASSLDPDPANYGYNF.

This clonotype showed up just a few times. As DNA, the CDR3 is TGTGCCAGCAGCTTAGTACAACGTGGCTACACCTTC. Translating it yields CASSLVQRGYTF. The chain is built from TRBV11-2 and TRBJ1-2; D not certain. The CDR3 spans 12 residues. Trimming pared 1 base from V and 7 bases from J, leaving 7 bases between. Germline V gene lookup returns CDR1 SGHAT and CDR2 FQNNGV.

There are a few counts of this clonotype. This chain joins TRBV20-1 and TRBJ2-2; D perhaps matches TRBD1 (5 bases). V lost 6 bases and J 7 bases, leaving 15 bases between the germline ends. The CDR3 contains 13 residues. Looked up from germline, CDR1 is DFQATT and CDR2 is SNEGSKA (reference sequence). The CDR3 sequence is CSASLGVDGELFF. The CDR3 nucleotides read TGCAGTGCGAGCCTAGGGGTGGACGGGGAGCTGTTTTTT.

The rearrangement links TRBV11-1 to TRBJ2-2; 7 bases are a match to TRBD1. The germline V gene encodes CDR1 SGHAT and CDR2 FQDESV (reference sequence). The length of the CDR3 is 14 residues. The J segment lost 7 bases and the V segment lost 5 bases, leaving 7 bases of the junction unmatched. The DNA for the CDR3 is TGTGCCAGCAGCGCTGGACAGGTCAACGGGGAGCTGTTTTTT. Translated, it gives CASSAGQVNGELFF.

This clonotype was detected only a few times. This chain links TRBV5-5 with TRBJ2-6; 10 positions match TRBD2. V lost 2 bases to trimming and J lost 0 bases; unmatched junction nucleotides: 2. The CDR3 extends over 17 amino acids. Germline V gives CDR1 SGHKS, CDR2 YYEKEE (reference sequence). CDR3 residues: CASSFGTSVSGANVLTF. The CDR3 coding sequence is TGTGCCAGCAGCTTCGGGACTAGCGTCTCTGGGGCCAACGTCCTGACTTTC.

There are a few counts of this clonotype. The chain joins TRBV12-3 or TRBV12-4 to TRBJ2-3; D gene uncertain. V was pared by 6 bases and J by 9 bases, with 13 bases between. This CDR3 has 12 amino acids. This CDR3 is CASRLVVGTQYF. CDR3 sequence (DNA): TGTGCCAGCAGACTGGTGGTGGGAACGCAGTATTTT.

This clonotype occurred many times. The J gene is TRBJ2-1, the V gene TRBV5-1; 10 nucleotides agree with TRBD2. Germline lookup yields CDR1 SGHRS and CDR2 YFSETQ. Trimming took 4 bases from V and 3 from J; bases not matched to a gene: 7. This CDR3 has 16 residues. The CDR3 reads CASSEVAGGSYNEQFF. The CDR3 coding sequence is TGCGCCAGCAGCGAAGTAGCGGGAGGAAGCTACAATGAGCAGTTCTTC.

The CDR3: CASSEMGGSSYNEQFF. DNA for the CDR3: TGTGCCAGCAGTGAGATGGGCGGGAGCTCCTACAATGAGCAGTTCTTC. This chain connects TRBV28 to TRBJ2-1; 7 nucleotides align to TRBD2. From germline, CDR1 is MDHEN and CDR2 SYDVKM. The CDR3 length is 16 residues. The V and J ends lost 5 bases and 0 bases, in that order; junction bases with no gene match: 7.

This clonotype showed up just a few times. One junction end does not reproduce the germline sequence, and a read error may be involved. The V call is TRBV20-1, the J call TRBJ1-5; 10 nucleotides line up with TRBD1. This CDR3 has 15 residues. Per germline, CDR1 DFQATT and CDR2 SNEGSKA (reference sequence). CDR3 amino acids: CSAREGTGDGQPQHF. As DNA, the CDR3 is TGCAGTGCCAGAGAAGGGACAGGGGATGGTCAGCCCCAGCATTTT.